Included here is one TCR beta chain sequence, with context. Relapsing-remitting disease, either stable or active, was present in the multiple sclerosis controls, who were treatment-naive patients. Negative magnetic isolation gave CD8+ and CD4+ cells; FACS enriched CD8+ TEMRA. Reverse transcription of roughly 0.5 to 1 ug RNA was performed with random hexamers. An immunoSEQ multiplex PCR generated amplified TCR beta CDR3 products spanning 54 Vbeta and 13 Jbeta. TCRdb recomputed calls from the immunoSEQ multiplex PCR reads with MiXCR, one row per CDR3 protein. Of approximately 210,000 distinct CDR3 sequences listed, 95% were seen once; the top ten hold less than 0.095%. This entry is derived from a study of CD8 T cells in Susac syndrome. Germline trimming cut 6 bases from V and 6 bases from J; bases unmatched to any gene: 5. This CDR3 spans 13 amino acids. The germline gives CDR1 SGHNT, CDR2 YENEEA.

The specimen was CD4+ T cells from PBMCs. The source of this sequence is a human donor with multiple sclerosis. The V gene is TRBV11-3, the J gene TRBJ2-7; the match to TRBD1 covers 10 bases. The CDR3 DNA is TGTGCCAGCAGTCCTAGGACAGGGGGCGAGCAGTACTTC. Its protein is CASSPRTGGEQYF.